The sequence of this T cell receptor beta chain was determined in a study of brain metastases from non-small cell lung cancer. The germline V gene has CDR1 SGHDN and CDR2 FVKESK. The CDR3 loop spans 14 amino acids. Trimming at V came to 4 bases and at J to 14 bases, leaving 16 bases not matched to a gene. Only in-frame clones appear in the TCRdb table, and some are missing; sequencing was by immunoSEQ multiplex PCR. The table has 1,500 or so clones, around 85% seen once. V usage is TRBV14 and J usage is TRBJ1-2; 7 positions match TRBD1. Sample: tumor-adjacent normal tissue. The TCR sequence derives from a donor aged 40 or older with non-small cell lung cancer. The CDR3, as DNA: TGTGCCAGCAGCCCATTAAAAAAGACAGGGCCGCAGACCTTC. This sequence encodes CASSPLKKTGPQTF. The complete variable domain, with remaining parts taken from reference TRBV14 and TRBJ1-2, reads EAGVTQFPSHSVIEKGQTVTLRCDPISGHDNLYWYRRVMGKEIKFLLHFVKESKQDESGMPNNRFLAERTGGTYSTLKVQPAELEDSGVYFCASSPLKKTGPQTFGSGTRLTVV.